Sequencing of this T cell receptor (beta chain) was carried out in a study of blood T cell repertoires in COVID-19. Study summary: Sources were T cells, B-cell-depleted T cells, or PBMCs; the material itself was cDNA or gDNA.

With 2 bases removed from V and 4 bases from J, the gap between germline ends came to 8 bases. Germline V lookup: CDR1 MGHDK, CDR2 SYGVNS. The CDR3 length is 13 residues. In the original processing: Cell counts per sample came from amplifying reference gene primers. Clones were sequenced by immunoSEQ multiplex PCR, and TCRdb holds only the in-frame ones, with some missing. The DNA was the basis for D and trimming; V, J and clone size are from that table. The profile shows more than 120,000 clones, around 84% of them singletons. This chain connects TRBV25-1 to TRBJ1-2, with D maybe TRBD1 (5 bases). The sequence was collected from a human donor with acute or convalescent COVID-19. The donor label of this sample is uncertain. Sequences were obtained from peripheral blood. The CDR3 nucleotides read TGTGCCAGCAGTGAAAGGGGCGGCTATGGCTACACCTTC. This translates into CASSERGGYGYTF.